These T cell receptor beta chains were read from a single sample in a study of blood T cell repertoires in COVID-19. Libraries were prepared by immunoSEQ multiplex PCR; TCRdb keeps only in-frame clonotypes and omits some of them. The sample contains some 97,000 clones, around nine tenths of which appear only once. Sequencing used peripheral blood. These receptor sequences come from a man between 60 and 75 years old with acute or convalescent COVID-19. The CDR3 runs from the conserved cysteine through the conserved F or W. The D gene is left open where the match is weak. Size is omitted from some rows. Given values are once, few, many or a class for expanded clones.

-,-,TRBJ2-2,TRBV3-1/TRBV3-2,TGTGCCAGCAGCCAAGTGTCGGGGATGGACACCGGGGAGCTGTTTTTT,CASSQVSGMDTGELFF
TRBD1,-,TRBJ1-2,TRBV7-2,TGTGCCAGCAGCTTAGCGGGACAGGGGTATGGCTACACCTTC,CASSLAGQGYGYTF
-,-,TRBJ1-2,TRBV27,TGTGCCAGCAGTTTATCGGAGGGGCCCCCAGCTAACTATGGCTACACCTTC,CASSLSEGPPANYGYTF
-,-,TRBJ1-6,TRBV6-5,TGTGCCAGCAGCGGGGGTTCCTATAATTCACCCCTCCACTTT,CASSGGSYNSPLHF
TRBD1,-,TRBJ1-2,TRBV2,TGTGCCAGCAGCTTTGACAGGGGCTCTTCGGGCTACACCTTC,CASSFDRGSSGYTF
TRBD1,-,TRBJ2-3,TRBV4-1,TGCGCCAGCAGCCAAGATCGGGTCTACAGGGGGCGCCGGACAGATACGCAGTATTTT,CASSQDRVYRGRRTDTQYF
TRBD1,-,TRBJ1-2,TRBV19,TGTGCCAGTAGTATGCCGGGACAGTACTATGGCTACACCTTC,CASSMPGQYYGYTF
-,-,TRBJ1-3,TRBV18,TGTGCCAGCTCACTAGTCCCAGGGGTGTCTGGAAACACCATATATTTT,CASSLVPGVSGNTIYF
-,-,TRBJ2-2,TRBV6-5,TGTGCCAGCATCCTGGACATCTACACCGGGGAGCTGTTTTTT,CASILDIYTGELFF
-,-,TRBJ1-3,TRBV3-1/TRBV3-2,TGTGCCAGCAGCCAGATCGGGAGCGGAAACACCATATATTTT,CASSQIGSGNTIYF
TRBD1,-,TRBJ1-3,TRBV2,TGTGCCAGCAGTTTGCAGGGACAGGTTGGAAACACCATATATTTT,CASSLQGQVGNTIYF
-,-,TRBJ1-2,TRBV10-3,TGTGCCATCAGTGAGGGGGGCCAAAACTATGGCTACACCTTC,CAISEGGQNYGYTF
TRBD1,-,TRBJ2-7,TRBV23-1,TGCGCCAGCTTAACTGACAGGGGGCGCGAGCAGTACTTC,CASLTDRGREQYF
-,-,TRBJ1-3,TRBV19,TGTGCCAGTATCCTAATCGCGACAGGAAGCTCTGGAAACACCATATATTTT,CASILIATGSSGNTIYF
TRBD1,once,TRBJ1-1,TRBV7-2,TGTGCCAGCAGCACAGGGGTGGGGACTGAAGCTTTCTTT,CASSTGVGTEAFF
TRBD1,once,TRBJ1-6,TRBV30,TGTGCCTGGAGTGTAGGACAGGTCTATAATTCACCCCTCCACTTT,CAWSVGQVYNSPLHF
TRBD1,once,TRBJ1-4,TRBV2,TGTGCCAGCAGCATCGGACAGGGGAGGAAACTGTTTTTT,CASSIGQGRKLFF
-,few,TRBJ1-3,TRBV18,TGTGCCAGCTCAGGAGGGACTACTGGAAACACCATATATTTT,CASSGGTTGNTIYF
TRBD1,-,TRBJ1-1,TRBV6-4,TGTGCCAGCAGTTCAAATTACAGGGGTCTCGACACTGAAGCTTTCTTT,CASSSNYRGLDTEAFF
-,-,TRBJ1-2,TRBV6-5,TGTGCCAGCACCCAAGCCGGGATCAATCTGGGCTACACCTTC,CASTQAGINLGYTF
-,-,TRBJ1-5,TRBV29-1,TGCAGCGCTACGGACAGCCATAGCAATCAGCCCCAGCATTTT,CSATDSHSNQPQHF
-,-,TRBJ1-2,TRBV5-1,TGCGCCAGCAGCTTTAACAGTAACTATGGCTACACCTTC,CASSFNSNYGYTF
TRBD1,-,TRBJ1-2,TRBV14,TGTGCCAGCAGCAACCGGGACAGGAATGGCTACACCTTC,CASSNRDRNGYTF
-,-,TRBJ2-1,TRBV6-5,TGTGCCGCCACACGCGGAAATGAGCAGTTCTTC,CAATRGNEQFF